This TCR beta chain was recorded in a study of blood T cell repertoires in COVID-19. Study information: Samples representing acute and convalescent COVID-19 were sourced from the United States, Italy and Spain. Nucleic acid was either cDNA or gDNA, and it came from T cells, B-cell-depleted T cells, or PBMCs.

This clone was seen a few times. V lost 2 bases and J 2 bases, leaving 13 bases between the germline ends. There are 16 residues in the CDR3. Germline V gives CDR1 SGHVS, CDR2 FNYEAQ. Original processing methods: By means of reference gene primer amplification, nucleated cell counts were estimated. Assay used: immunoSEQ multiplex PCR; TCRdb lists only in-frame clones, some missing. V, J and clone size were drawn from that table, and D and trimming were deduced from the DNA. The sample carries around 200,000 clones, about three quarters recorded once. This TCR was recovered from a woman aged 70-85 years with acute or convalescent COVID-19. Sequencing was done on a sample of peripheral blood. This rearrangement joins TRBV7-6 to TRBJ1-3; tentatively, D is TRBD1 (5 bases). CDR3 nucleotide sequence: TGTGCCAGCAGCTTATTTGAGGCAGGGACTGGAAACACCATATATTTT. Amino acid sequence: CASSLFEAGTGNTIYF.